Detailed here is one T cell receptor (beta chain). The target antigen is unknown. The CDR3 length is 11 residues. The V end was cut by 4 bases, the J end by 8 bases, with 9 bases between. The germline V gene has CDR1 SQVTM and CDR2 ANQGSEA. This sample is drawn from a study of blood T cells in healthy people across ages. General observations from the study: TCR beta diversity was tightly associated with the proportion of naive T cells.

Primers used in a second PCR of roughly 6 to 11 cycles were a sample-barcoded 5' primer and a J-beta primer mix. Unique molecular identifiers of 12 random nucleotides labeled each cDNA. TCRdb used MiXCR to reprocess the 5' RACE reads, holding one entry per CDR3 protein. Altogether approximately 800,000 distinct CDR3 sequences are present, around 25% being singletons, with the ten largest covering more than 3%. The same data also went into a second study, on T cells of mothers and their children.

Sequencing was done on a sample of blood. The rearrangement uses TRBV29-1 and TRBJ2-1; no reliable D call. This receptor was taken from a boy aged 5-17 years in good health. CDR3 residues: CSVAIRHEQFF. CDR3 bases: TGCAGCGTTGCTATCCGCCATGAGCAGTTCTTC.